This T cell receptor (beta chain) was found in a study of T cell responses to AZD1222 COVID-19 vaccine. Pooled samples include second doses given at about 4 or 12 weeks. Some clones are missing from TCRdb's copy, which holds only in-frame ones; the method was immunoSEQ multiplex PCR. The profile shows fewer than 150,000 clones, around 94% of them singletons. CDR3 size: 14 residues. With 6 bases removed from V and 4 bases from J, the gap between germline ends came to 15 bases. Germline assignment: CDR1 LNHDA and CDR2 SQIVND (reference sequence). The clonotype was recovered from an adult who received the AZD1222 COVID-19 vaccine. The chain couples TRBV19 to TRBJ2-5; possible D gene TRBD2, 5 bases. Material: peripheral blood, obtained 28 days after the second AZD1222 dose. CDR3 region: CASSMGTSPETQYF. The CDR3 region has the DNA TGTGCCAGTAGCATGGGAACTAGTCCAGAGACCCAGTACTTC.